This TCR beta chain was sequenced during a study of T cells in Graves' hyperthyroidism and ophthalmopathy. This clonotype was recorded at least ten times. This CDR3 is built from 15 residues. In germline, CDR1 is DFQATT, CDR2 SNEGSKA (reference sequence). V gave up 4 bases and J gave up 3 bases, with 16 bases separating them. Using RNA transcripts as the source, TCR beta CDR3 regions were amplified. HTBI primers were used for first-round RT-PCR of the TCR CDR3. Via MiXCR, TCRdb re-called the multiplex PCR reads, giving one row per CDR3 protein. The table shows about 100,000 distinct CDR3 sequences, with about a sixth occurring only once.

The chain uses TRBV20-1 and TRBJ1-5, with a possible D match to TRBD1 (6 bases). The TCR was taken from a woman aged 45 to 65 with Graves' hyperthyroidism. Material: blood. CDR3 DNA sequence: TGCAGTGCTACACTCTCGACAGGCGACAATCAGCCCCAGCATTTT. Amino acid sequence: CSATLSTGDNQPQHF.